This T cell receptor (beta chain) was profiled in a study of shared clonotypes between healthy human individuals. Overall study: CD4 naive and CD4 memory each took three plates per donor, while CD8 naive took two and CD8 memory one. Study-level results: Memory subsets had estimated richness that was generally smaller than that of naive subsets. A small donor pool kept down the genetic and exposure-history diversity that was represented. Naive CD4 clonotype sharing across several donors was around 5%.

Between the trimmed V and J ends, which lost 8 bases and 4 bases, there was a span of 12 bases. Looked up from germline, CDR1 is SNHLY and CDR2 is FYNNEI. The CDR3 runs to 13 residues. Profiling relied on immunoSEQ multiplex PCR, and the TCRdb table lists in-frame clones only, not all of them. The sample includes approximately 120,000 clones, 68% seen only once; the top ten take about a quarter. A remark on this clone: Antigen: not known.

The specimen was memory CD8+ T cells sorted from blood. Specified subset: CD45RO+ cells pooled with CCR7-negative TemRA cells. The chain combines TRBV2 with TRBJ2-1; D gene unclear. The TCR originated in a woman younger than 45 in good health. Written as DNA, the CDR3 is TGTGCCAGCGTCGACGCCCAATACAATGAGCAGTTCTTC. It codes for CASVDAQYNEQFF.